These 18 T cell receptor beta chains were all obtained from the same sample, sequenced in a study of cytomegalovirus exposure and HLA in healthy donors. This table comes from immunoSEQ multiplex PCR, and its TCRdb copy is limited to in-frame clones, with some not included. The sample carries fewer than 400,000 clones, 86% recorded once. The sequencing input was PBMCs. These receptors were taken from a woman aged 18 to 35 in good health and CMV-seronegative.

The rearrangement links TRBV11-2 to TRBJ2-2; maybe TRBD1 (6 bases). The germline V and J ends were trimmed by 1 base and 3 bases, with 9 bases remaining between them. The CDR3 is made up of 15 amino acids. The germline V gene has CDR1 SGHAT and CDR2 FQNNGV. Here the CDR3 reads CASSLAGHYTGELFF. The CDR3 DNA reads TGTGCCAGCAGCTTAGCGGGACACTACACCGGGGAGCTGTTTTTT.

This chain uses TRBV6-5 with TRBJ1-3, with 7 bases matching TRBD1. Germline V gene lookup returns CDR1 MNHEY and CDR2 SVGAGI. Germline trimming cut 4 bases from V and 3 bases from J; bases unmatched to any gene: 6. The CDR3 covers 15 residues. CDR3 in DNA: TGTGCCAGCAGTTCCTGGGACAGAGATGGAAACACCATATATTTT. It is translated as CASSSWDRDGNTIYF.

The J gene is TRBJ1-1, the V gene TRBV5-4; tentatively, D is TRBD1 (5 bases). Germline V gene sequence: CDR1 SGHNT, CDR2 YYREEE (reference sequence). The CDR3 totals 14 residues. Between the trimmed V and J ends, which lost 5 bases and 0 bases, there was a span of 11 bases. The CDR3 DNA reads TGTGCCAGCAGGATCCAGGGCATGAACACTGAAGCTTTCTTT. The encoded protein is CASRIQGMNTEAFF.

The chain carries TRBV7-8 and TRBJ2-1, with 14 positions matching TRBD2. Germline V gene data show CDR1 as SGHVS and CDR2 as FQNEAQ. V was pared by 3 bases and J by 3 bases, with 4 bases of the junction left unmatched. CDR3 size: 17 residues. The CDR3 nucleotides are TGTGCCAGCAGCTTGGGACTAGCGGGAGATGTCTACAATGAGCAGTTCTTC. This encodes CASSLGLAGDVYNEQFF.

CDR3 region: CASSFGTGYGELFF. CDR3 DNA sequence: TGTGCCAGCAGCTTCGGTACAGGCTATGGTGAACTGTTTTTT. The chain is built from TRBV7-2 and TRBJ1-4, with D possibly matching TRBD1 (5 bases). The CDR3 length is 14 residues. Germline V gives CDR1 SGHTA, CDR2 FQGNSA. The V gene lost 3 bases and the J gene lost 12 bases, with 17 bases spanning the gap.

The chain carries TRBV15 and TRBJ1-4; 9 bases agree with TRBD1. The CDR3 totals 15 residues. V lost 1 base to trimming and J lost 9 bases; unmatched junction nucleotides: 6. Germline assignment: CDR1 LNHNV and CDR2 YYDKDF (reference sequence). The DNA for the CDR3 is TGTGCCACCAGCAGAGCTAGGACAGGGGATCAAAAACTGTTTTTT. As protein: CATSRARTGDQKLFF.

The V gene is TRBV15, the J gene TRBJ1-2; the D is unclear. In germline, CDR1 is LNHNV, CDR2 YYDKDF (reference sequence). This CDR3 has 13 amino acids. Between the trimmed V and J ends, which lost 0 bases and 12 bases, there was a span of 14 bases. Here the CDR3 reads CATSREITPLHTF. As DNA, the CDR3 is TGTGCCACCAGCAGAGAGATTACTCCCTTGCACACCTTC.

The chain carries TRBV5-1 and TRBJ2-4; 8 bases map to TRBD1. CDR3 size: 14 residues. Looked up from germline, CDR1 is SGHRS and CDR2 is YFSETQ. V was pared by 2 bases and J by 7 bases, with 5 bases of the junction left unmatched. CDR3 nucleotide sequence: TGCGCCAGCAGCTTAGGACAGGGAGACAACATTCAGTACTTC. Its translation: CASSLGQGDNIQYF.

The V and J genes are TRBV5-1 and TRBJ1-4; 9 bases map to TRBD1. Losses at the gene ends were 0 bases for V and 7 bases for J; bases not matched to a gene: 7. This CDR3 has 16 amino acids. Per germline, CDR1 SGHRS and CDR2 YFSETQ. The CDR3 is CASSLEYRQGGEKLFF. In DNA, the CDR3 is TGCGCCAGCAGCTTGGAGTACAGACAGGGGGGTGAAAAACTGTTTTTT.

This chain connects TRBV2 to TRBJ2-1; 14 bases map to TRBD2. CDR3 length equals 15 residues. Germline lookup yields CDR1 SNHLY and CDR2 FYNNEI. V dropped 8 bases and J dropped 8; count of bases not matched to a gene: 8. The CDR3 sequence: CASEWTSGGKDEQFF. The CDR3 nucleotides read TGTGCCAGCGAATGGACTAGCGGGGGGAAGGATGAGCAGTTCTTC.

This rearrangement joins TRBV5-1 to TRBJ2-3; 14 nucleotides agree with TRBD2. Germline assignment: CDR1 SGHRS and CDR2 YFSETQ. V lost 4 bases, J lost 4 bases, and 5 bases stayed unmatched. The CDR3 is 16 residues long. CDR3 bases: TGCGCCAGCAGCAAAGGACTAGCGGGAGGCCCAGATACGCAGTATTTT. This sequence encodes CASSKGLAGGPDTQYF.

The chain carries TRBV7-9 and TRBJ2-3; 10 bases match TRBD1. Trimming cost V 5 bases and J 2 bases; bases outside gene matches: 10. The CDR3 is 17 residues long. The germline CDR1 and CDR2 sequences are SEHNR and FQNEAQ (reference sequence). In DNA form, the CDR3 reads TGTGCCAGCAGCCCACCCCCGGGACAGGGGTACACAGATACGCAGTATTTT. Its translation is CASSPPPGQGYTDTQYF.

This clone was observed a handful of times. The chain couples TRBV28 to TRBJ2-7; no clear D gene. The germline V gene has CDR1 MDHEN and CDR2 SYDVKM. Trimming cost V 7 bases and J 6 bases, with 13 bases left between them. The CDR3 extends over 12 amino acids. The CDR3 region has the DNA TGTGCCAGCACACCGGGTATGGGCGAGCAGTACTTC. This gives the protein CASTPGMGEQYF.

The chain joins TRBV6-6 to TRBJ1-4, with 7 nucleotides matching TRBD1. The CDR3 length is 15 residues. Germline-derived CDR1 and CDR2 are MNHNY and SVGAGI (reference sequence). The ends lost 5 bases at V and 0 bases at J; junction bases unmatched: 3. The DNA of the CDR3 is TGTGCCAGCAGTACTCAGGGGGCAACTAATGAAAAACTGTTTTTT. Translation gives CASSTQGATNEKLFF.

This clone turned up a few times. This rearrangement joins TRBV5-1 to TRBJ1-2, with 11 bases matching TRBD1. The V and J ends lost 4 bases and 4 bases, in that order; junction bases with no gene match: 6. This CDR3 is built from 15 residues. Germline V gene data show CDR1 as SGHRS and CDR2 as YFSETQ. This CDR3 reads CASSAPGQGVYGYTF. The CDR3 DNA reads as TGCGCCAGCAGCGCTCCGGGACAGGGGGTCTATGGCTACACCTTC.

This sequence joins TRBV7-6 and TRBJ2-2; D ambiguous. The germline V gene has CDR1 SGHVS and CDR2 FNYEAQ. The V end was cut by 5 bases, the J end by 6 bases, with 10 bases between. This CDR3 is 13 amino acids long. CDR3 DNA sequence: TGTGCCAGCAGCAATAGTGAGGCCGGGGAGCTGTTTTTT. Translated: CASSNSEAGELFF. Complete variable domain (other parts from reference TRBV7-6 and TRBJ2-2): GAGVSQSPRYKVTKRGQDVALRCDPISGHVSLYWYRQALGQGPEFLTYFNYEAQQDKSGLPNDRFSAERPEGSISTLTIQRTEQRDSAMYRCASSNSEAGELFFGEGSRLTVL.

In its sample, this clone was seen once. V usage is TRBV5-1 and J usage is TRBJ2-7, with TRBD2 matching over 7 bases. Losses at the gene ends were 2 bases for V and 3 bases for J; bases not matched to a gene: 8. CDR1 is SGHRS and CDR2 is YFSETQ in the germline V gene. The CDR3 covers 15 residues. CDR3 loop: CASSLNPRGVYEQYF. Here the CDR3 DNA reads TGCGCCAGCAGCTTAAACCCCCGGGGGGTCTACGAGCAGTACTTC. Filled out from reference TRBV5-1 and TRBJ2-7, the complete variable domain reads KAGVTQTPRYLIKTRGQQVTLSCSPISGHRSVSWYQQTPGQGLQFLFEYFSETQRNKGNFPGRFSGRQFSNSRSEMNVSTLELGDSALYLCASSLNPRGVYEQYFGPGTRLTVT.

The rearrangement joins TRBV28 to TRBJ2-7, with TRBD1 identical over 11 bases. The CDR3 sequence is 14 residues long. J was trimmed by 4 bases and V by 5 bases; bases with no gene match: 4. Germline assignment: CDR1 MDHEN and CDR2 SYDVKM. Here the CDR3 DNA reads TGTGCCAGCAGTCAAGGGACAGGGGGGTACGAGCAGTACTTC. Its translation is CASSQGTGGYEQYF.